This paragraph covers one T cell receptor beta chain sequence. One junction end does not reproduce the germline sequence, and a read error may be involved. This specimen belongs to a study of blood T cell repertoires in COVID-19. Overall study context: Specimens from acute and convalescent COVID-19 originated in the United States, Italy and Spain.

The data were produced by immunoSEQ multiplex PCR, yet TCRdb's version contains in-frame clones alone and is incomplete. Counted here are 300,000 or so clones, around nine tenths occurring once; the ten biggest clones make up around 1.1%. Recruitment covered about two dozen US areas and drew participants whose ages spanned roughly 18 to 89 years. Recovery meant two consecutive negative NP/OP PCR tests, professional clearance, or resolved symptoms. The clonotype originates from a woman under 40 who had recovered from COVID-19. The sample consisted of PBMCs or T cells enriched from blood (not recorded which).

The CDR3 bases are TGCGCCAGCAGGCCCGGGACAGGGTCCTCCAATGAGCAGTTCTTC. Protein product: CASRPGTGSSNEQFF. This chain links TRBV4-3 with TRBJ2-1, with 9 bases identical to TRBD1. The CDR3 sequence is 15 residues long. In germline, CDR1 is LGHNA, CDR2 YSLEER.